Presented here are 10 T cell receptor beta chains from one specimen sequenced in a study of T cells in Graves' hyperthyroidism and ophthalmopathy. Amplification targeted TCR beta CDR3 regions from RNA transcripts. During a first-round RT-PCR of the TCR CDR3, the HTBI primer set was used. TCRdb analysed the multiplex PCR reads with MiXCR anew, one entry per CDR3 protein. The sample lists about 500,000 distinct CDR3 sequences, 15% to 20% occurring once. The specimen sequenced was blood. The receptors originated from a woman between 18 and 30 years old with Graves' hyperthyroidism.

Turning to this clonotype: A read error may explain this, as a much larger clone is one base away. The chain uses TRBV12-3 or TRBV12-4 and TRBJ2-3, with 7 bases aligning to TRBD1. Losses at the gene ends were 6 bases for V and 11 bases for J; bases not matched to a gene: 2. The CDR3 contains 10 residues. As DNA, the CDR3 is TGTGCCAGCAGCGGACAGGAGCAGTATTTT. Translated: CASSGQEQYF.

The V call is TRBV7-8, the J call TRBJ2-5; 8 bases are a match to TRBD2. This CDR3 has 15 residues. With 2 bases clipped from V and 2 bases from J, the junction kept 4 bases outside the gene matches. Looked up from germline, CDR1 is SGHVS and CDR2 is FQNEAQ. The CDR3 nucleotides are TGTGCCAGCAGCTTATGGGCTAGCGGGCAAGAGACCCAGTACTTC. It codes for CASSLWASGQETQYF.

The chain carries TRBV12-3 or TRBV12-4 and TRBJ2-1, with 7 bases lining up with TRBD2. The ends lost 7 bases at V and 9 bases at J; junction bases unmatched: 15. There are 15 residues in the CDR3. The CDR3 reads CASNPSAGDDGEQFF. The CDR3 DNA reads as TGTGCCAGCAACCCAAGCGCGGGAGATGATGGTGAGCAGTTCTTC.

The table lists this clonotype with a few counts. J is TRBJ1-2 and V is TRBV12-3 or TRBV12-4; TRBD1 aligns across 7 bases. CDR3 length: 12 amino acids. After removal of 7 bases from V and 8 bases from J, the junction contained 7 bases not matched to a gene. CDR3 protein: CASIDRDRGYTF. The CDR3, as DNA: TGTGCCAGCATCGACAGGGATCGGGGCTACACCTTC.

There are many counts of this clonotype. This rearrangement joins TRBV20-1 to TRBJ2-1, with D possibly TRBD2 on 5 matching bases. The CDR3 has 11 residues. Between the trimmed V and J ends, which lost 5 bases and 5 bases, there was a span of 7 bases. Germline V lookup: CDR1 DFQATT, CDR2 SNEGSKA (reference sequence). This CDR3 reads CSASRDNEQFF. CDR3 in DNA: TGCAGTGCTTCGAGGGACAATGAGCAGTTCTTC.

The rearrangement links TRBV10-2 to TRBJ2-7; D gene ambiguous. The length of the CDR3 is 15 residues. The germline V gene encodes CDR1 WSHSY and CDR2 SAAADI. V gave up 7 bases and J gave up 0 bases, with 16 bases separating them. The CDR3 region has the DNA TGCGCCAGCACTTCGCCCGAACTTAACTCCTACGAGCAGTACTTC. Translation: CASTSPELNSYEQYF.

With respect to this clonotype: A much larger clone differs from this one at a single base, so this may be a read error. Because the CDR3 is missing its conserved closing phenylalanine or tryptophan, this is likely a read error. CDR3 nucleotide sequence: TGCAGCGTAGGGGACGGCTACGAGCAGTACCTC. Translated: CSVGDGYEQYL. The chain links TRBV29-1 to TRBJ2-7; TRBD1 or TRBD2 may be the D gene (5 bases each). Germline assignment: CDR1 SQVTM and CDR2 ANQGSEA. V dropped 6 bases and J dropped 3 bases, with 9 bases sitting between them. The CDR3 covers 11 residues.

In this sample, this clonotype turned up many times. The genes are TRBV29-1 and TRBJ2-7; TRBD2 is a possible D gene (5 bases). CDR3 length equals 14 residues. The germline V and J ends were trimmed by 1 base and 1 base, with 11 bases remaining between them. Per germline, CDR1 SQVTM and CDR2 ANQGSEA. In DNA, the CDR3 is TGCAGCGTTGAAGTCTCCGGGAAATCCTACGAGCAGTACTTC. Protein product: CSVEVSGKSYEQYF.

This clonotype was seen only a few times. The chain has TRBV30 and TRBJ2-7, with 7 bases matching TRBD2. Trimming took 3 bases from V and 4 from J; bases not matched to a gene: 3. CDR1 is GTSNPN, CDR2 SVGIG, per germline (reference sequence). The CDR3 runs 12 residues. The DNA of the CDR3 is TGTGCCTGGAGCCGGACTAGTTACGAGCAGTACTTC. Its protein product is CAWSRTSYEQYF.

V is TRBV20-1 and J is TRBJ1-3; the D gene is possibly TRBD1 (5 bases). The CDR3 contains 17 residues. Germline-derived CDR1 and CDR2 are DFQATT and SNEGSKA (reference sequence). V lost 6 bases to trimming and J lost 2 bases, with 23 bases between them. CDR3 nucleotide sequence: TGCAGTGCAACCGGGACGGAGAGTATTATGGCTGGAAACACCATATATTTT. Translated, it gives CSATGTESIMAGNTIYF.